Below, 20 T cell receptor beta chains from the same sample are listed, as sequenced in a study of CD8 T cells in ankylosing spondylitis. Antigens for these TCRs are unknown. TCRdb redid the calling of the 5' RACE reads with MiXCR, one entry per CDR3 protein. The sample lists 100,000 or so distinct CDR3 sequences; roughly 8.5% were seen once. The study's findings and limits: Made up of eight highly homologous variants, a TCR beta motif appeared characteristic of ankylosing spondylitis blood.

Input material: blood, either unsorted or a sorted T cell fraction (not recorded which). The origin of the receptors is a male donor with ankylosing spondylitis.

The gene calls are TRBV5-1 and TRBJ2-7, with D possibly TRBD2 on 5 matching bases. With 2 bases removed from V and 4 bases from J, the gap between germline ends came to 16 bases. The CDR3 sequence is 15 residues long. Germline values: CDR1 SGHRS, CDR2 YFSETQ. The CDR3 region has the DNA TGCGCCAGCAGCTTAGGCGGGCTAGCCGATTACGAGCAGTACGTC. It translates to CASSLGGLADYEQYV.

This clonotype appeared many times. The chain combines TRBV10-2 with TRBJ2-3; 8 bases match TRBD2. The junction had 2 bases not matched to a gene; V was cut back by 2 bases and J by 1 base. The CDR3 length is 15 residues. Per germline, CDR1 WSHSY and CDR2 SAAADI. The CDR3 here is CASSEDGRGTDTQYF. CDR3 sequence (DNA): TGCGCCAGCAGTGAGGACGGGAGGGGCACAGATACGCAGTATTTT.

The CDR3 coding sequence is TGTGCCAGCAGTTACCCCCCGGGAAATGAAATGAACACTGAAGCTTTCTTT. It encodes CASSYPPGNEMNTEAFF. This chain links TRBV6-2 or TRBV6-3 with TRBJ1-1; D uncertain. The CDR3 has 17 residues. Germline assignment: CDR1 MNHEY and CDR2 SVGEGT. The germline V and J ends were trimmed by 2 bases and 0 bases, with 16 bases remaining between them.

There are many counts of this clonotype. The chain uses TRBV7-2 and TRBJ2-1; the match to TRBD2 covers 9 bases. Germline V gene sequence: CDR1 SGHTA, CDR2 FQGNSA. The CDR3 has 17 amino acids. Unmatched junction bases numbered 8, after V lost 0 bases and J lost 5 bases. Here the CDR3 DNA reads TGTGCCAGCAGCTTAGCGCTAGGCCTAGCGGGGAACAATGAGCAGTTCTTC. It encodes CASSLALGLAGNNEQFF.

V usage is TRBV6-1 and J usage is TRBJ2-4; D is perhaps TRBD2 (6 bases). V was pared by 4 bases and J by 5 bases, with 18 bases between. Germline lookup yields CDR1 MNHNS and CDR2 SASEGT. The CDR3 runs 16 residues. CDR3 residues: CASSVGDRLAENIQYF. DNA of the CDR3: TGTGCCAGCAGTGTTGGGGATCGGTTAGCGGAAAACATTCAGTACTTC.

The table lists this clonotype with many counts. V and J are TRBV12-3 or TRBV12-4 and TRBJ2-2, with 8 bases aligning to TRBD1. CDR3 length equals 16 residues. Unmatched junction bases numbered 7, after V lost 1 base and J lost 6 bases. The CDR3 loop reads CASSLVPGGGSGELFF. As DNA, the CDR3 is TGTGCCAGCAGTTTAGTGCCAGGGGGCGGATCCGGGGAGCTGTTTTTT.

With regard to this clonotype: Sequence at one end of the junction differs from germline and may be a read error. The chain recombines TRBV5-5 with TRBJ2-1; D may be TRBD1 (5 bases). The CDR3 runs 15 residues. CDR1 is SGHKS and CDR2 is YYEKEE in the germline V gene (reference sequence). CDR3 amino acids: CASSLQGNSYNEQSF. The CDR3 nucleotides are TGTGCCAGCAGCTTGCAGGGAAACTCCTACAATGAGCAGTCCTTC.

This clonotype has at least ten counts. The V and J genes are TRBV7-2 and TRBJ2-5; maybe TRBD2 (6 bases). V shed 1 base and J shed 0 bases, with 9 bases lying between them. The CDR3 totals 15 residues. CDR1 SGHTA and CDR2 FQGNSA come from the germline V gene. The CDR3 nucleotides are TGTGCCAGCAGCTTAGTTAGGGACTACCAAGAGACCCAGTACTTC. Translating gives CASSLVRDYQETQYF.

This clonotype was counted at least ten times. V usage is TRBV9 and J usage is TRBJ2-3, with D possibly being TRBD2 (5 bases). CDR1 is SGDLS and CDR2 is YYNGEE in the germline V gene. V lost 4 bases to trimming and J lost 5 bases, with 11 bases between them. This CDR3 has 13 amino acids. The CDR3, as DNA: TGTGCCAGCAGCCCCCCCGCGGGAGATACGCAGTATTTT. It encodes CASSPPAGDTQYF.

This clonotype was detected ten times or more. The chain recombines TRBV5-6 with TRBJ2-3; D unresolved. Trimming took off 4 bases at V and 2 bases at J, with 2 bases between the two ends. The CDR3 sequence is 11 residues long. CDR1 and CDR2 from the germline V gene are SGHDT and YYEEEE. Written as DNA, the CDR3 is TGTGCCAGCAGCCACACAGATACGCAGTATTTT. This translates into CASSHTDTQYF.

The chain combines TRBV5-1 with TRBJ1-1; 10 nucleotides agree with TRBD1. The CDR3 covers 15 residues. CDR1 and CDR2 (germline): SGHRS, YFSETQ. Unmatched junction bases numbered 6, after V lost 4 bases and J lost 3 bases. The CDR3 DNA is TGCGCCAGCAGCCCATCGGACAGGGGGTACACTGAAGCTTTCTTT. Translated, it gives CASSPSDRGYTEAFF.

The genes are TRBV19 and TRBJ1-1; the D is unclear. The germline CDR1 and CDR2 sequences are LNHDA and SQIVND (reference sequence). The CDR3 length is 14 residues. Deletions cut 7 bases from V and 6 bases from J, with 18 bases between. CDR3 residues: CASKWERGSPEAFF. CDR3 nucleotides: TGTGCCAGTAAGTGGGAACGGGGATCGCCTGAAGCTTTCTTT.

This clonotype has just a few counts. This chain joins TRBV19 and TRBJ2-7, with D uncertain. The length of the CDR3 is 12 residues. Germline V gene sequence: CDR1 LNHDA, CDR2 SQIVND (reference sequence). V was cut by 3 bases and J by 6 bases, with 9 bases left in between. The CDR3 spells CASSMERSEQYF. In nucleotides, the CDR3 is TGTGCCAGTAGTATGGAAAGGAGCGAGCAGTACTTC.

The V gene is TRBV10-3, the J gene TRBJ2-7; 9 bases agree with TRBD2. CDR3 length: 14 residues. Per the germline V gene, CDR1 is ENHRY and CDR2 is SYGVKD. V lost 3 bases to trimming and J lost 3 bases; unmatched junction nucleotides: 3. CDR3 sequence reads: CAISDGSGSYEQYV. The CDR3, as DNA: TGTGCCATCAGTGATGGTAGCGGGAGCTACGAGCAGTACGTC.

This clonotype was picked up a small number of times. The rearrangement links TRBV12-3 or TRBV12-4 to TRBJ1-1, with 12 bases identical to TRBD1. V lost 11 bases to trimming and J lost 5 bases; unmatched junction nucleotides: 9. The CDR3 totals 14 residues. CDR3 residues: CASGTGGVRTEAFF. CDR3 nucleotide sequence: TGTGCCTCCGGGACAGGGGGCGTCAGGACTGAAGCTTTCTTT.

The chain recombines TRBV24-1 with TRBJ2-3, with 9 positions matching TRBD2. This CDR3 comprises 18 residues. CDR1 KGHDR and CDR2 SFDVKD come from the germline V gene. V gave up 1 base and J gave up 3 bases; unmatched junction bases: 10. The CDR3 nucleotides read TGTGCCACCAGTGATTTCAGGACCGGGACTAGCCTAACAGATACGCAGTATTTT. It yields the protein CATSDFRTGTSLTDTQYF.

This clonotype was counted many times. Here the CDR3 DNA reads TGCAGCGTGTATGGGGGCCCGACTAAGGATGAGCAGTTCTTC. It specifies CSVYGGPTKDEQFF. The V and J genes are TRBV29-1 and TRBJ2-1; possibly TRBD1 for D (6 bases). Trimming pared 6 bases from V and 8 bases from J, leaving 20 bases between. The CDR3 length is 14 residues. The germline CDR1 and CDR2 sequences are SQVTM and ANQGSEA.

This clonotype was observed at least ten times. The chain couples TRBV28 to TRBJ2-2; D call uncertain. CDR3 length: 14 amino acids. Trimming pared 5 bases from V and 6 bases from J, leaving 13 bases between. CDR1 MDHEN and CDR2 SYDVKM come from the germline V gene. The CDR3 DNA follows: TGTGCCAGCAGTCCTCGTTCGGCAGCCGGGGAGCTGTTTTTT. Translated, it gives CASSPRSAAGELFF.

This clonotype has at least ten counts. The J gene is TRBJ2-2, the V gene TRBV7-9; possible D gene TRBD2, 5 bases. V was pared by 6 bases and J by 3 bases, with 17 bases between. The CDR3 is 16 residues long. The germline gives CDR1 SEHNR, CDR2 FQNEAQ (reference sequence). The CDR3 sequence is CASRPQRREYTGELFF. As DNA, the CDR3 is TGTGCCAGCAGACCCCAGCGTAGGGAGTACACCGGGGAGCTGTTTTTT.

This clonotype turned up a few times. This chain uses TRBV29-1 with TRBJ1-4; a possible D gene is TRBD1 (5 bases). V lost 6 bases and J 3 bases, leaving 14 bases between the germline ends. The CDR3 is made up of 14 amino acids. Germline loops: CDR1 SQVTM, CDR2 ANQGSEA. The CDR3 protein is CSVGIGDSNEKLFF. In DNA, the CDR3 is TGCAGCGTGGGCATCGGGGACTCTAATGAAAAACTGTTTTTT.